This T cell receptor beta chain appears in the sequencing data of a study of cytomegalovirus exposure and HLA in healthy donors. Study-level points and caveats: Among TCR sequences, most were rare, though some public TCRs appeared in many donors. Reports credit the classifier with highly specific, highly sensitive diagnosis of cytomegalovirus status. Researchers catalogued approximately 160 TCR beta chains as cytomegalovirus-associated.

The germline V gene encodes CDR1 WSHSY and CDR2 SAAADI. Deletions cut 8 bases from V and 4 bases from J, with 14 bases between. The CDR3 totals 13 residues. In the case of this clone: Its antigen is still unknown.

Clones were sequenced by immunoSEQ multiplex PCR, and TCRdb holds only the in-frame ones, with some missing. The table records 130,000 to 150,000 clones, over 80% of them present only once. The clonotype comes from a young man in good health and CMV-seropositive. Sequenced input: PBMCs. This chain links TRBV10-2 with TRBJ1-1; D unclear. The CDR3 sequence is CASRDQAFTEAFF. Here the CDR3 DNA reads TGCGCCAGCCGGGATCAGGCGTTCACTGAAGCTTTCTTT.